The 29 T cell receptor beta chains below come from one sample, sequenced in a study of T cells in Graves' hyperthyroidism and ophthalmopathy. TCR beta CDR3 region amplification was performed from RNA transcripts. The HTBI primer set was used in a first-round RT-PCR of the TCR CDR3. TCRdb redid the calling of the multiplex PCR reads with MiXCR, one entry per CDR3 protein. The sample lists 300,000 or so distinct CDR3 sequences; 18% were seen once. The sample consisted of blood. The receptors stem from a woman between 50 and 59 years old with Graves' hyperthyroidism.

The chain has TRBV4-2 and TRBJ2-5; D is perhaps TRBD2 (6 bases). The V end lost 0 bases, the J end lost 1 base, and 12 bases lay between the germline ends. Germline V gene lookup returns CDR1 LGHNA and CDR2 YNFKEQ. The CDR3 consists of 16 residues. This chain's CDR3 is CASSQDTEGLQETQYF. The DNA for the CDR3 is TGTGCCAGCAGCCAAGACACAGAGGGACTCCAAGAGACCCAGTACTTC.

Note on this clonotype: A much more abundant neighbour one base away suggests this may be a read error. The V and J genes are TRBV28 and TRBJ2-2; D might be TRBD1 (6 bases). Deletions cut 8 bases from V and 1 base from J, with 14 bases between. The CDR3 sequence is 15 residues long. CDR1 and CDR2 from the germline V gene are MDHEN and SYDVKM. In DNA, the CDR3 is TGTGCCAGCGGGCAAAGGACAGTGAACACCGGGGAGCTGTTTTTT. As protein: CASGQRTVNTGELFF.

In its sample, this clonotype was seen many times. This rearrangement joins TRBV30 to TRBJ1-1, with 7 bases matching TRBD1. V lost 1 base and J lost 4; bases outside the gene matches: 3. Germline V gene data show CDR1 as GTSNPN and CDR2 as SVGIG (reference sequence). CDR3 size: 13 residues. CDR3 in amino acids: CAWSGQGGTEAFF. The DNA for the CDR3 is TGTGCCTGGAGTGGGCAGGGGGGCACTGAAGCTTTCTTT.

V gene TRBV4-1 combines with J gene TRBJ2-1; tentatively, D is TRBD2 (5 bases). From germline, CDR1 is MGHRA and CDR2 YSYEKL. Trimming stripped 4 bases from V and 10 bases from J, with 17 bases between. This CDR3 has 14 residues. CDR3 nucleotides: TGCGCCAGCAGCCCGCTAAGGTCGGGGTACGAGCAGTTCTTC. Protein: CASSPLRSGYEQFF.

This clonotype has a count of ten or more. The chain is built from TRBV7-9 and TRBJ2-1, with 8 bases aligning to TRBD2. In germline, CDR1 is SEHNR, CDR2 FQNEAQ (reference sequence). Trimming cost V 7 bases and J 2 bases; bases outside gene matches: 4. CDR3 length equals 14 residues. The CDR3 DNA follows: TGTGCCAGCATCGCGGGGGGCCCCTACAATGAGCAGTTCTTC. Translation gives CASIAGGPYNEQFF. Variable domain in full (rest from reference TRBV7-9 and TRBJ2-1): DTGVSQNPRHKITKRGQNVTFRCDPISEHNRLYWYRQTLGQGPEFLTYFQNEAQLEKSRLLSDRFSAERPKGSFSTLEIQRTEQGDSAMYLCASIAGGPYNEQFFGPGTRLTVL.

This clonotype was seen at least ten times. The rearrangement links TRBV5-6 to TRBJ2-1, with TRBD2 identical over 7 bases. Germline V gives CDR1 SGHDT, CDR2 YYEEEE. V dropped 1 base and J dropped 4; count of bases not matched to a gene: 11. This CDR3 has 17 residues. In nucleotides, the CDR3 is TGTGCCAGCAGCTTGCCCAAGATGCGGGAGAGGTACAATGAGCAGTTCTTC. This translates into CASSLPKMRERYNEQFF. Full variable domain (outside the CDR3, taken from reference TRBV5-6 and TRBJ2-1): DAGVTQSPTHLIKTRGQQVTLRCSPKSGHDTVSWYQQALGQGPQFIFQYYEEEERQRGNFPDRFSGHQFPNYSSELNVNALLLGDSALYLCASSLPKMRERYNEQFFGPGTRLTVL.

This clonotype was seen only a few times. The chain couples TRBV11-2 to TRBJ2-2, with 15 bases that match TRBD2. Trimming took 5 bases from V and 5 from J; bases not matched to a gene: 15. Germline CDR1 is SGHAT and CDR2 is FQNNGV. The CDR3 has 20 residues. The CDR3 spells CASSATWGLAGGRITGELFF. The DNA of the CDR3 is TGTGCCAGCAGCGCCACTTGGGGACTAGCGGGAGGCCGGATTACCGGGGAGCTGTTTTTT.

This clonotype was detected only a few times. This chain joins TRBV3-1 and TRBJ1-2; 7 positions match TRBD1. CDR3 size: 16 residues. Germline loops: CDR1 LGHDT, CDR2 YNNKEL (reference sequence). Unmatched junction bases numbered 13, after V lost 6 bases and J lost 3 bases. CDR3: CASRSTRTGEYYGYTF. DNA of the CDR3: TGTGCCAGCAGATCGACCCGAACAGGGGAGTACTATGGCTACACCTTC.

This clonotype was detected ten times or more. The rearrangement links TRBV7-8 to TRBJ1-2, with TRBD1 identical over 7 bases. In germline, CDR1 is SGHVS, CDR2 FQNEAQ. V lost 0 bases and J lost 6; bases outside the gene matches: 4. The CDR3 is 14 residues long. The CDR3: CASSLAPTGHGYTF. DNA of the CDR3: TGTGCCAGCAGCTTAGCCCCGACAGGGCATGGCTACACCTTC.

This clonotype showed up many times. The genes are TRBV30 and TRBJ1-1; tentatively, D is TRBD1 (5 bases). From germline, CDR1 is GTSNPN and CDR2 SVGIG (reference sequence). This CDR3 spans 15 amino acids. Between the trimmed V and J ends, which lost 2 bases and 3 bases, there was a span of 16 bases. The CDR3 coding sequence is TGTGCCTGGAGTCCGGCGGGACTGATTGACACTGAAGCTTTCTTT. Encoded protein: CAWSPAGLIDTEAFF.

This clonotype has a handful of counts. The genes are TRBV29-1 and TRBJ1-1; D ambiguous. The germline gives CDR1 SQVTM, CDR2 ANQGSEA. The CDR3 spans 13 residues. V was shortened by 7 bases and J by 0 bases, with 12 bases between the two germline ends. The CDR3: CSASGRLNTEAFF. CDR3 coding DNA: TGCAGCGCGTCGGGGAGATTGAACACTGAAGCTTTCTTT.

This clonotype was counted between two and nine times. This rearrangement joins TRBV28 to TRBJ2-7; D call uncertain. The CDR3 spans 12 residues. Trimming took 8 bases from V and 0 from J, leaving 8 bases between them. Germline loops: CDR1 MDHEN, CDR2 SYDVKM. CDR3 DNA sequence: TGTGCCAGCTTGGATCCCTCCTACGAGCAGTACTTC. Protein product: CASLDPSYEQYF.

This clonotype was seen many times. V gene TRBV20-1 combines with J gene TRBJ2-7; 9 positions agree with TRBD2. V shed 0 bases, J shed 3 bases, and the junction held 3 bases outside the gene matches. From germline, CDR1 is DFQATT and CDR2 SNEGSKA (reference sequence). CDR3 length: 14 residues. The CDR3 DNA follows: TGCAGTGCTAGAGAGTTACTAGCGGGCTACGAGCAGTACTTC. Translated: CSARELLAGYEQYF.

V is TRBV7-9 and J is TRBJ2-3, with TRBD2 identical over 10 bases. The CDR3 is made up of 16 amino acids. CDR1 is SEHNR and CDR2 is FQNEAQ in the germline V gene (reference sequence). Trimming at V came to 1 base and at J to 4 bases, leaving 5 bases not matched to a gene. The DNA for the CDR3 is TGTGCCAGCAGCTTAGGGGCTAGCGGGAGATCAGATACGCAGTATTTT. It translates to CASSLGASGRSDTQYF.

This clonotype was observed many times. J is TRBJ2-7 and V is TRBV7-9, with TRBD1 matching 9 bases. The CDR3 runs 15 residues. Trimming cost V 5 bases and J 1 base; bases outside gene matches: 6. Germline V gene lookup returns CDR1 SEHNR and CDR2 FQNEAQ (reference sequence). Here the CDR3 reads CASSQGQGLSYEQYV. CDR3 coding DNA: TGTGCCAGCAGCCAGGGACAGGGATTATCCTACGAGCAGTACGTC.

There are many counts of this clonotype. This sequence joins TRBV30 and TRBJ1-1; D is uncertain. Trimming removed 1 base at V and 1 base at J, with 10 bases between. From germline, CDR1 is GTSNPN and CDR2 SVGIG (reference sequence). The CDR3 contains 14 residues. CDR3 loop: CAWSEGRRNTEAFF. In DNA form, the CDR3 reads TGTGCCTGGAGTGAAGGACGGCGGAACACTGAAGCTTTCTTT.

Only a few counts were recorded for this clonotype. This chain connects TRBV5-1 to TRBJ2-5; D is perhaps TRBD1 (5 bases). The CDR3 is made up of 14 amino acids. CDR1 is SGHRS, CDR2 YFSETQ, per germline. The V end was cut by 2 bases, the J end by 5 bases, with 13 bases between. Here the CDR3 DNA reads TGCGCCAGCAGCTTTTTAGGGGTTGGGGAGACCCAGTACTTC. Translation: CASSFLGVGETQYF.

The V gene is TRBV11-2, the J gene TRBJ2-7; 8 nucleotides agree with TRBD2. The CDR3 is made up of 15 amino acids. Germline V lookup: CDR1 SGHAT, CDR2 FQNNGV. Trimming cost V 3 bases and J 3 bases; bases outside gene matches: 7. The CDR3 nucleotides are TGTGCCAGCAGCTTCATACTAGCGGTAAACTACGAGCAGTACTTC. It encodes CASSFILAVNYEQYF.

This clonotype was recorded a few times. CDR3 sequence: CASSPRMAGGETQYF. The CDR3 DNA follows: TGTGCCAGCAGCCCCAGGATGGCGGGGGGAGAGACCCAGTACTTC. The rearrangement joins TRBV7-2 to TRBJ2-5; the match to TRBD2 covers 8 bases. V lost 5 bases to trimming and J lost 4 bases; unmatched junction nucleotides: 9. The germline V gene encodes CDR1 SGHTA and CDR2 FQGNSA. There are 15 residues in the CDR3. The whole variable domain, remainder taken from reference TRBV7-2 and TRBJ2-5, is GAGVSQSPSNKVTEKGKDVELRCDPISGHTALYWYRQSLGQGLEFLIYFQGNSAPDKSGLPSDRFSAERTGGSVSTLTIQRTQQEDSAVYLCASSPRMAGGETQYFGPGTRLLVL.

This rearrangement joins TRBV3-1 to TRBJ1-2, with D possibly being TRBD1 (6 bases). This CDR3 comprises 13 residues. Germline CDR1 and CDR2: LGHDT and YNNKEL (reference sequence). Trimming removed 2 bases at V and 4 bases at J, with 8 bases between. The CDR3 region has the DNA TGTGCCAGCAGCCAAACAGGGCCCTATGGCTACACCTTC. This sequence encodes CASSQTGPYGYTF.

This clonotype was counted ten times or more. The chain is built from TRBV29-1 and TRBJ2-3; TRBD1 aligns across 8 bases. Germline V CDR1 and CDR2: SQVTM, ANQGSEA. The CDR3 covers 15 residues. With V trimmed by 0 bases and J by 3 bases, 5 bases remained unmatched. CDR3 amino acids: CSVEDLGQGTDTQYF. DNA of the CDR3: TGCAGCGTTGAAGATTTAGGACAGGGAACAGATACGCAGTATTTT.

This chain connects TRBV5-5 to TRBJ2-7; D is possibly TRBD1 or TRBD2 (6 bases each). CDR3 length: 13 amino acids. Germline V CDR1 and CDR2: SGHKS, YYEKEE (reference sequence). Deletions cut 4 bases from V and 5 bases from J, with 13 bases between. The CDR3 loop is CASSEGGRNEQYV. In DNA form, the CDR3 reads TGTGCCAGCAGCGAAGGGGGGAGAAACGAGCAGTACGTC.

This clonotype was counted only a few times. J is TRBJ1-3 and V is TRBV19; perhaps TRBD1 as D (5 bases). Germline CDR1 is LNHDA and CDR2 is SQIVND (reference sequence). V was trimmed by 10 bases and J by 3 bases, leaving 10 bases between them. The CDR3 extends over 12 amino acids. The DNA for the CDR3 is TGTGCCACCGGGACTTATGGAAACACCATATATTTT. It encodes CATGTYGNTIYF.

CDR3: CASSRGLAGDSEQFF. The CDR3 coding sequence is TGTGCCAGCAGCCGCGGACTAGCGGGAGACAGTGAGCAGTTCTTC. The gene calls are TRBV7-6 and TRBJ2-1; 13 bases are a match to TRBD2. Germline-derived CDR1 and CDR2 are SGHVS and FNYEAQ. This CDR3 has 15 amino acids. J gave up 9 bases and V 5 bases, and 7 bases lay outside the gene matches.

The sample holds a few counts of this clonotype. CDR3 in DNA: TGTGCCAGCAGTTACTCCGGGGGCGAAAGCGGGGAGCTGTTTTTT. Protein product: CASSYSGGESGELFF. The gene calls are TRBV6-6 and TRBJ2-2; D is perhaps TRBD1 or TRBD2 (6 bases each). CDR1 is MNHNY and CDR2 is SVGAGI in the germline V gene (reference sequence). This CDR3 is built from 15 residues. The V end lost 0 bases, the J end lost 7 bases, and 12 bases lay between the germline ends.

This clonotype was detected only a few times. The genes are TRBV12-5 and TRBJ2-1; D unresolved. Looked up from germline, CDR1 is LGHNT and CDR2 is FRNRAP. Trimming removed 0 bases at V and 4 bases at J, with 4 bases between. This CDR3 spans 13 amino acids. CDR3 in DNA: TGTGCTAGTGGTTTGGTTTCTTACAATGAGCAGTTCTTC. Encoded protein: CASGLVSYNEQFF.

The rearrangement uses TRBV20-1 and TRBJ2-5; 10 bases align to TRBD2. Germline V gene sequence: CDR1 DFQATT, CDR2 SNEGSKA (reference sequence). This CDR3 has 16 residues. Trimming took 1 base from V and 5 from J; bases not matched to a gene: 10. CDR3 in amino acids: CSARGLSGRAGETQYF. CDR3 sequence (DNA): TGCAGTGCTAGAGGTTTGAGCGGGAGGGCCGGCGAGACCCAGTACTTC.

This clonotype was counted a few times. CDR3 region: CASSASGTDEKLFF. The CDR3 DNA reads as TGTGCCAGCTCAGCCTCCGGGACAGATGAAAAACTGTTTTTT. The chain combines TRBV18 with TRBJ1-4; 7 nucleotides align to TRBD1. V lost 5 bases to trimming and J lost 6 bases; unmatched junction nucleotides: 6. The V gene's germline CDR1 is KGHSH and CDR2 LQKENI. The CDR3 runs to 14 residues.

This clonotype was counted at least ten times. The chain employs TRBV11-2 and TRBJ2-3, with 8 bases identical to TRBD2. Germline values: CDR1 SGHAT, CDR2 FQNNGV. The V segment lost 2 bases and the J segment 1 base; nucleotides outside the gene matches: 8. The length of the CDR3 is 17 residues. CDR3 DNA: TGTGCCAGCAGCTTATTAAAATGGCGGGGGGGCACAGATACGCAGTATTTT. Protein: CASSLLKWRGGTDTQYF. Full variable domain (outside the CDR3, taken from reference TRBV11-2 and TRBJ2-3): EAGVAQSPRYKIIEKRQSVAFWCNPISGHATLYWYQQILGQGPKLLIQFQNNGVVDDSQLPKDRFSAERLKGVDSTLKIQPAKLEDSAVYLCASSLLKWRGGTDTQYFGPGTRLTVL.